This is a list of T cell receptor beta chains from one sample in a study of CD8+CD57+ T cells in acquired aplastic anemia. TCRdb re-derived calls from the reads in MiXCR, one entry per CDR3 protein. The sample contains approximately 220,000 distinct CDR3 sequences, approximately 51% of which appear only once. Sequencing used sorted CD4+, CD8+, or CD8+CD57+ T cells (not recorded which) from PBMCs. All receptors derive from a human donor with aplastic anemia. The CDR3 runs from the conserved cysteine through the conserved F or W. The D gene is left open where the match is weak. Expanded clones are given a class, and other clones once, few, many or no size at all.

TRBD1	TRBV29-1	TRBJ2-5	many	CSVETDRGVQETQYF	TGCAGCGTTGAGACGGACAGGGGAGTTCAAGAGACCCAGTACTTC
TRBD1	TRBV3-1	TRBJ1-2	many	CASSNRDRGRSLTF	TGTGCCAGCAGTAACCGGGACAGGGGGCGTAGTCTCACCTTC
NA	TRBV7-8	TRBJ2-5	many	CASSLMRQETQYF	TGTGCCAGCAGCTTGATGCGGCAAGAGACCCAGTACTTC
TRBD1	TRBV13	TRBJ1-3	NA	CASSLVGTAGNTIYF	TGTGCCAGCAGCTTAGTCGGGACAGCTGGAAACACCATATATTTT
NA	TRBV10-1	TRBJ2-3	NA	CASSDHPGAQYF	TGCGCCAGCAGTGATCATCCCGGGGCGCAGTATTTT
TRBD1	TRBV25-1	TRBJ1-4	NA	CASSMTGVNEKLFF	TGTGCCAGCAGTATGACAGGGGTTAATGAAAAACTGTTTTTT
NA	TRBV7-8	TRBJ1-6	many	CASSSGQLGDSPLHF	TGTGCCAGCAGCTCCGGACAATTGGGGGATTCACCCCTCCACTTT
NA	TRBV5-5	TRBJ2-7	NA	CASRQGGASSYEQYF	TGTGCCAGCAGGCAAGGGGGGGCGAGCTCCTACGAGCAGTACTTC
TRBD2	TRBV28	TRBJ2-2	NA	CASSFTGLAGGELFF	TGTGCCAGCAGCTTTACTGGACTAGCAGGAGGGGAGCTGTTTTTT
TRBD1	TRBV6-4	TRBJ1-2	NA	CASSPGTARPGYGYTF	TGTGCCAGCAGCCCCGGGACAGCCCGACCAGGCTATGGCTACACCTTC
NA	TRBV7-4	TRBJ2-6	NA	CASSSGRAYVLTF	TGTGCCAGCAGCTCCGGACGGGCCTACGTCCTGACTTTC
TRBD1	TRBV9	TRBJ1-6	many	CASSVAPDRGSPLHF	TGTGCCAGCAGCGTAGCTCCGGACAGGGGTTCACCCCTCCACTTT
NA	TRBV10-3	TRBJ1-2	NA	CAISDNRDYGYTF	TGTGCCATCAGTGATAATCGGGACTATGGCTACACCTTC
NA	TRBV7-9	TRBJ1-6	once	CASSRQARCYNSPLHF	TGTGCCAGCAGCCGCCAGGCCAGGTGCTATAATTCACCCCTCCACTTT
TRBD2	TRBV5-1	TRBJ2-7	NA	CTSSWISGGRSSYEQYF	TGCACCAGCAGCTGGATAAGCGGGGGCCGTAGCTCCTACGAGCAGTACTTC
NA	TRBV11-3	TRBJ1-2	few	CASSPGVGGYTF	TGTGCCAGCAGTCCCGGGGTGGGGGGCTACACCTTC
TRBD2	TRBV9	TRBJ2-7	many	CASSVAPAGTYEQYF	TGTGCCAGCAGCGTAGCTCCAGCGGGGACCTACGAGCAGTACTTC